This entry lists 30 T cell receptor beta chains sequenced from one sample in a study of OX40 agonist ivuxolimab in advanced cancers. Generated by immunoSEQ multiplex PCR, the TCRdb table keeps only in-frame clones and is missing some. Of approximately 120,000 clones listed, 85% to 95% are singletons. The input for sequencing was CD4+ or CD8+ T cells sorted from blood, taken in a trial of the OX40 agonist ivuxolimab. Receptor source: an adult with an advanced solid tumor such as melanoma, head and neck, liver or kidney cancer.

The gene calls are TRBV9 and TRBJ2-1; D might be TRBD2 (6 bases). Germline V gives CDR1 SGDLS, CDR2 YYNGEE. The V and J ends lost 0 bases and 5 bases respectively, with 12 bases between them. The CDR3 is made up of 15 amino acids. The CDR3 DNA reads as TGTGCCAGCAGCGTAGGGGCTAGCGCCCACAATGAGCAGTTCTTC. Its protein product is CASSVGASAHNEQFF. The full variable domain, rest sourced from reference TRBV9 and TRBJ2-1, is DSGVTQTPKHLITATGQRVTLRCSPRSGDLSVYWYQQSLDQGLQFLIQYYNGEERAKGNILERFSAQQFPDLHSELNLSSLELGDSALYFCASSVGASAHNEQFFGPGTRLTVL.

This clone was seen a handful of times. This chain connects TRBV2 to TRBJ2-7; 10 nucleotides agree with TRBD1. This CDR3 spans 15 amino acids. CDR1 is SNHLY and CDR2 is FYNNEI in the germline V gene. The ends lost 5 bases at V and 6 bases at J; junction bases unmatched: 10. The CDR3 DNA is TGTGCCAGCAGTACCCCCGGGACAGGGGAAAGCGAGCAGTACTTC. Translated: CASSTPGTGESEQYF. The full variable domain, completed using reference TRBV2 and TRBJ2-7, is EPEVTQTPSHQVTQMGQEVILRCVPISNHLYFYWYRQILGQKVEFLVSFYNNEISEKSEIFDDQFSVERPDGSNFTLKIRSTKLEDSAMYFCASSTPGTGESEQYFGPGTRLTVT.

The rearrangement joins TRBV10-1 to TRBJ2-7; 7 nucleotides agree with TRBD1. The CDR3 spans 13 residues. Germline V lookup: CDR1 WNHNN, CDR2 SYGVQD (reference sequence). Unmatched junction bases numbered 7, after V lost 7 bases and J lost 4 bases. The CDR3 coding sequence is TGCGCCAGCAAGACAGGGACAGAGTACGAGCAGTACTTC. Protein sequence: CASKTGTEYEQYF.

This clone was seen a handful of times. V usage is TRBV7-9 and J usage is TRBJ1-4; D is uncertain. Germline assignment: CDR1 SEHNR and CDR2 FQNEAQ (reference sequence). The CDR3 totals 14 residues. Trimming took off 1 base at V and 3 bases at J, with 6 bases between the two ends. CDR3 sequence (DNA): TGTGCCAGCAGCTTAGTACAGCCTAATGAAAAACTGTTTTTT. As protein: CASSLVQPNEKLFF.

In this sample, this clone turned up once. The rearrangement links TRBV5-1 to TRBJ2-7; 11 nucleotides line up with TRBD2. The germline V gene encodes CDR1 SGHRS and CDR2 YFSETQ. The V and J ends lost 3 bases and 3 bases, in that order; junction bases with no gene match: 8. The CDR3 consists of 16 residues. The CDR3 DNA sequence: TGCGCCAGCAGCTCCGCTCCTAGCGGGAGGATCTACGAGCAGTACTTC. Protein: CASSSAPSGRIYEQYF. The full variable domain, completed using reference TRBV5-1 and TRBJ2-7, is KAGVTQTPRYLIKTRGQQVTLSCSPISGHRSVSWYQQTPGQGLQFLFEYFSETQRNKGNFPGRFSGRQFSNSRSEMNVSTLELGDSALYLCASSSAPSGRIYEQYFGPGTRLTVT.

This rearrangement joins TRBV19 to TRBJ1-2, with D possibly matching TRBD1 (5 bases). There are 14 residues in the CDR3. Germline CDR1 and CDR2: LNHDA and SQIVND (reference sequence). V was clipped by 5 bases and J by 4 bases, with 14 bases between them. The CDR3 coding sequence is TGTGCCAGTAGTCATCGGGGAGGGACCTATGGCTACACCTTC. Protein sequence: CASSHRGGTYGYTF.

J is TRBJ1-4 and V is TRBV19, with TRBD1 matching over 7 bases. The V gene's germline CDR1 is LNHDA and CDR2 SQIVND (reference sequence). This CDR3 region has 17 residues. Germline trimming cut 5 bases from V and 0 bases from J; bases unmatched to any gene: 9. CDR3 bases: TGTGCCAGTAGTCCTCGGGACAGCGGTTCAACTAATGAAAAACTGTTTTTT. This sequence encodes CASSPRDSGSTNEKLFF. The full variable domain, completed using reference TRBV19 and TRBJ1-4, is DGGITQSPKYLFRKEGQNVTLSCEQNLNHDAMYWYRQDPGQGLRLIYYSQIVNDFQKGDIAEGYSVSREKKESFPLTVTSAQKNPTAFYLCASSPRDSGSTNEKLFFGSGTQLSVL.

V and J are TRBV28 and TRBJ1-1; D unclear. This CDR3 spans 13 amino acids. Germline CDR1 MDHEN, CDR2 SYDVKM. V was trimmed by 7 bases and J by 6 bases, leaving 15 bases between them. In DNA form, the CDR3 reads TGTGCCAGCAACCTCGGAGGCGCCGCTGAAGCTTTCTTT. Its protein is CASNLGGAAEAFF.

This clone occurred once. As DNA, the CDR3 is TGTGCCAGCGATAGACAAGCAACTAATGAAAAACTGTTTTTT. Amino acid sequence: CASDRQATNEKLFF. The V gene is TRBV2, the J gene TRBJ1-4; D not resolved. V gave up 8 bases and J gave up 0 bases, with 10 bases separating them. Germline CDR1 reads SNHLY; CDR2 reads FYNNEI. This CDR3 contains 14 residues.

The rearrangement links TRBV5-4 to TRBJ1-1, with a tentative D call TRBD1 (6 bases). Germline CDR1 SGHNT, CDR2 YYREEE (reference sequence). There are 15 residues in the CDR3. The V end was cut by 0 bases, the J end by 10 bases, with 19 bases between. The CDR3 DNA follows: TGTGCCAGCAGCTTGGGCAGGGGTGTTTGGGGTGTAGCTTTCTTT. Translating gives CASSLGRGVWGVAFF.

This CDR3 is CALSRPGGSYNEQFF. CDR3 nucleotide sequence: TGTGCCCTAAGCCGGCCTGGCGGGAGCTACAATGAGCAGTTCTTC. The chain joins TRBV5-4 to TRBJ2-1, with TRBD2 matching 7 bases. The germline V gene has CDR1 SGHNT and CDR2 YYREEE (reference sequence). CDR3 length equals 15 residues. The trim removed 10 bases at V and 3 bases at J, leaving 13 bases unmatched.

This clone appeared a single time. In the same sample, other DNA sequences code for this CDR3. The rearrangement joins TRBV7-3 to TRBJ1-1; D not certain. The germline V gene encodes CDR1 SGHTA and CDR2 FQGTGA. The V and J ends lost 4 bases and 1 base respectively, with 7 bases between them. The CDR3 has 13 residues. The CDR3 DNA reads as TGTGCCAGCAGCTCGCAGGAGAACACTGAAGCTTTCTTT. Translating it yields CASSSQENTEAFF. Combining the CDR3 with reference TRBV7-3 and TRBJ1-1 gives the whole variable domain GAGVSQTPSNKVTEKGKYVELRCDPISGHTALYWYRQSLGQGPEFLIYFQGTGAADDSGLPNDRFFAVRPEGSVSTLKIQRTERGDSAVYLCASSSQENTEAFFGQGTRLTVV.

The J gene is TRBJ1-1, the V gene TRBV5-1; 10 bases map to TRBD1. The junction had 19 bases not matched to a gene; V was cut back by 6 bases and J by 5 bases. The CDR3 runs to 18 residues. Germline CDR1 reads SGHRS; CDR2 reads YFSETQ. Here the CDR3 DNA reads TGCGCCAGCACAAATCCCCGTCCCGGGACAGGGGTTAGGACTGAAGCTTTCTTT. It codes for CASTNPRPGTGVRTEAFF.

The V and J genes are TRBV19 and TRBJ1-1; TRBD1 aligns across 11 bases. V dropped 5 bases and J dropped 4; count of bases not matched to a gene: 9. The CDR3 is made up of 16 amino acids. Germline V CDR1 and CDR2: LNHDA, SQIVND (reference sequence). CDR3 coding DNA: TGTGCCAGTAGTCCGACCGGGACAGGGGGAGGCACTGAAGCTTTCTTT. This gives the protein CASSPTGTGGGTEAFF. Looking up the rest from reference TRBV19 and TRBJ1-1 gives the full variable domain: DGGITQSPKYLFRKEGQNVTLSCEQNLNHDAMYWYRQDPGQGLRLIYYSQIVNDFQKGDIAEGYSVSREKKESFPLTVTSAQKNPTAFYLCASSPTGTGGGTEAFFGQGTRLTVV.

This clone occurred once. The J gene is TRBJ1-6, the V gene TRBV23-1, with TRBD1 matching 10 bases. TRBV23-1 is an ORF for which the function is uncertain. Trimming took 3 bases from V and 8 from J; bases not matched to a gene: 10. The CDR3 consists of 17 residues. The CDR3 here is CASSHHRLGTGDSPLHF. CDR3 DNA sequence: TGCGCCAGCAGTCATCACCGTTTGGGGACAGGGGATTCACCCCTCCACTTT.

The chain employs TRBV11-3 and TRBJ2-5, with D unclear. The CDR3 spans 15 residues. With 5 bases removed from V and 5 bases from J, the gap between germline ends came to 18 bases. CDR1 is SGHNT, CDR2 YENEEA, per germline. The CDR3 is CASSRSSEVGETQYF. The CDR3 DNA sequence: TGTGCCAGCAGCCGGTCGTCCGAGGTTGGGGAGACCCAGTACTTC. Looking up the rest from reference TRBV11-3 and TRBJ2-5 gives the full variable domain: EAGVVQSPRYKIIEKKQPVAFWCNPISGHNTLYWYLQNLGQGPELLIRYENEEAVDDSQLPKDRFSAERLKGVDSTLKIQPAELGDSAVYLCASSRSSEVGETQYFGPGTRLLVL.

The DNA for the CDR3 is TGCAGTGAGGTGAACACTGAAGCTTTCTTT. Translation: CSEVNTEAFF. V is TRBV20-1 and J is TRBJ1-1; no clear D. Germline values: CDR1 DFQATT, CDR2 SNEGSKA (reference sequence). This CDR3 spans 10 amino acids. Trimming cost V 7 bases and J 0 bases, with 3 bases left between them.

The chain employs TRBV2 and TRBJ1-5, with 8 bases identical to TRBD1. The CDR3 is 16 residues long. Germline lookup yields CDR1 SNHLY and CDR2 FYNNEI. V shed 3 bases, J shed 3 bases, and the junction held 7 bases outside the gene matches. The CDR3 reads CASSESGGGLNQPQHF. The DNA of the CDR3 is TGTGCCAGCAGTGAGTCAGGGGGCGGTCTCAATCAGCCCCAGCATTTT.

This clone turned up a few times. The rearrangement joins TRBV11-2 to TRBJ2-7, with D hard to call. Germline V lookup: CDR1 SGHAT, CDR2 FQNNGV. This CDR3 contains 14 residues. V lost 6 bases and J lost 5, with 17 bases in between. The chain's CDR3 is CASRSQISVDEQYF. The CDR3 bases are TGTGCCAGCAGATCACAGATTTCCGTAGACGAGCAGTACTTC.

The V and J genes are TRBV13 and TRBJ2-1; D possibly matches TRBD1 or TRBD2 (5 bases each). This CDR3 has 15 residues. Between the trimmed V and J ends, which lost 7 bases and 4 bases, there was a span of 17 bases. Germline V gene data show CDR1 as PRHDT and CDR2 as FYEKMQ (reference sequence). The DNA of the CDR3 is TGTGCCAGCACCCTTGGGGGTGGCCCTTACAATGAGCAGTTCTTC. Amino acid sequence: CASTLGGGPYNEQFF.

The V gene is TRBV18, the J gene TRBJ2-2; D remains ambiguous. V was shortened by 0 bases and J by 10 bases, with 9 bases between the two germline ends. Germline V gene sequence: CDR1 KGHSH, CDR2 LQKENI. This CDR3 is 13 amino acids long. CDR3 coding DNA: TGTGCCAGCTCACCACCGAGTTCGTCGGAGCTGTTTTTT. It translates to CASSPPSSSELFF.

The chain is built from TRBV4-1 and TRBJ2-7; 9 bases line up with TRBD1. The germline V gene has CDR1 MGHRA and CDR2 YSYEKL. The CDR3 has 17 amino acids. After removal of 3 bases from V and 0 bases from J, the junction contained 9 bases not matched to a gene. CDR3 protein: CASSHEDRGVCSYEQYF. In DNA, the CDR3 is TGCGCCAGCAGCCATGAGGACAGGGGCGTATGCTCCTACGAGCAGTACTTC.

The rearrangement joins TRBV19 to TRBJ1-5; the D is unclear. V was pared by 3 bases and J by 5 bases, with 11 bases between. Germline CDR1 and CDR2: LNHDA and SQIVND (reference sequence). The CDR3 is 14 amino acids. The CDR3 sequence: CASSMNTHYQPQHF. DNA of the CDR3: TGTGCCAGTAGTATGAACACCCATTATCAGCCCCAGCATTTT.

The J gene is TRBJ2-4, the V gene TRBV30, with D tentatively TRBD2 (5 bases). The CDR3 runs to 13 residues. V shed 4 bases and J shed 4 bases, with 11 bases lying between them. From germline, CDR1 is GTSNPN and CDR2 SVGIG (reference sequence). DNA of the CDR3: TGTGCCTGGAAAAACCCGGGAAAAAACATTCAGTACTTC. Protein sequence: CAWKNPGKNIQYF.

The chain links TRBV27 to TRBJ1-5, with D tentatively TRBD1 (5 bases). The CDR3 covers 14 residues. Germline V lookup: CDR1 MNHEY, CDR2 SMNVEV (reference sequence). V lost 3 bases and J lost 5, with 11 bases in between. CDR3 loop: CASSFWGGDQPQHF. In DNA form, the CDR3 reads TGTGCCAGCAGTTTTTGGGGCGGGGATCAGCCCCAGCATTTT.

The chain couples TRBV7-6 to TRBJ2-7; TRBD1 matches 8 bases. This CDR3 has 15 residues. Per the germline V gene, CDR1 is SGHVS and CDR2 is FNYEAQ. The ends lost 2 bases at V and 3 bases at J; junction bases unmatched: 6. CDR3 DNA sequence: TGTGCCAGCAGCTTATCACCGGGACAGGTCTACGAGCAGTACTTC. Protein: CASSLSPGQVYEQYF.

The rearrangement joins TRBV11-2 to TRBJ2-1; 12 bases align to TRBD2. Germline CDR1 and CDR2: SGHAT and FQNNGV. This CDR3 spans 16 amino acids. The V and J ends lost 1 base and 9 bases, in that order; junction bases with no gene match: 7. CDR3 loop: CASSLAILAGGSEQFF. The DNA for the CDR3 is TGTGCCAGCAGCTTAGCAATACTAGCGGGAGGTAGTGAGCAGTTCTTC.

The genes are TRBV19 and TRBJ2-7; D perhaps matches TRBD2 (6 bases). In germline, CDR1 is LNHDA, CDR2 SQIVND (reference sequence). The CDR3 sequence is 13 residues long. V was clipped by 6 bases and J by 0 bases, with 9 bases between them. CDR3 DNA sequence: TGTGCCAGTAGCGGGACTCTCTCCTACGAGCAGTACTTC. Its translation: CASSGTLSYEQYF. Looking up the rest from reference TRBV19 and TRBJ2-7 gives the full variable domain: DGGITQSPKYLFRKEGQNVTLSCEQNLNHDAMYWYRQDPGQGLRLIYYSQIVNDFQKGDIAEGYSVSREKKESFPLTVTSAQKNPTAFYLCASSGTLSYEQYFGPGTRLTVT.

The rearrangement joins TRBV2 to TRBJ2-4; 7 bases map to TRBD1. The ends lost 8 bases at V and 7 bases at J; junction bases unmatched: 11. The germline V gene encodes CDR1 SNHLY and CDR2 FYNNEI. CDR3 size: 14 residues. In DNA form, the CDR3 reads TGTGCCAGCCTGAGGGGACAGTTCGGGAACATTCAGTACTTC. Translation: CASLRGQFGNIQYF.

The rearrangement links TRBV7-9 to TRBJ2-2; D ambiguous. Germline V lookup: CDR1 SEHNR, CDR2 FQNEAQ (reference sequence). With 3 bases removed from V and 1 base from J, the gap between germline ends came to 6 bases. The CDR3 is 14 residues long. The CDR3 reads CASSFGVNTGELFF. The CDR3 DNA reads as TGTGCCAGCAGCTTTGGGGTGAACACCGGGGAGCTGTTTTTT.